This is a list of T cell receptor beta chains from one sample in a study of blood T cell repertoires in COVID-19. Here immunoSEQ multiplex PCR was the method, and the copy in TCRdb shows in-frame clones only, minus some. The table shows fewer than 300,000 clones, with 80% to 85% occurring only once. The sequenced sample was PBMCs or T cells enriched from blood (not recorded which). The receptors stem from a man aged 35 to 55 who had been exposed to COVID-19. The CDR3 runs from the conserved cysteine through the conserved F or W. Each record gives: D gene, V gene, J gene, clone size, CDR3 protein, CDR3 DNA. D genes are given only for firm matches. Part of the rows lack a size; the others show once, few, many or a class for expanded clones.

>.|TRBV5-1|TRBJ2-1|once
CASSSTTGAKTSYNEQFF
TGCGCCAGCAGCTCGACTACCGGAGCGAAGACCTCCTACAATGAGCAGTTCTTC
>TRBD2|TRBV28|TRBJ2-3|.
CASRLGTTDTQYF
TGTGCCAGCAGACTTGGGACTACCGATACGCAGTATTTT
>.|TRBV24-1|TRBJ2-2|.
CATSSVTVNTGELFF
TGTGCCACCAGCTCTGTCACAGTTAACACCGGGGAGCTGTTTTTT
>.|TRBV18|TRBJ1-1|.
CASSIGGKNTEAFF
TGTGCCAGCTCCATAGGGGGTAAGAACACTGAAGCTTTCTTT
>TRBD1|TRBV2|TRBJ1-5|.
CASRQTAGGGQPQHF
TGTGCCAGCAGGCAAACCGCAGGGGGCGGGCAGCCCCAGCATTTT
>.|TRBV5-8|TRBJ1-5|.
CASSFGGIAGNQPQHF
TGTGCCAGCAGCTTCGGGGGGATAGCGGGCAATCAGCCCCAGCATTTT
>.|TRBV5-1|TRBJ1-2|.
CASSLVPTGYGYTF
TGCGCCAGCAGCTTGGTTCCGACAGGATATGGCTACACCTTC
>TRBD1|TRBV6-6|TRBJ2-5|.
CASSAWDRGKKVLYQETQYF
TGTGCCAGCAGCGCATGGGACAGGGGGAAAAAAGTCTTGTACCAAGAGACCCAGTACTTC
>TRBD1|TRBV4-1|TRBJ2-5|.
CASSQEISGTGGGPEETQYF
TGCGCCAGCAGCCAAGAAATATCAGGGACAGGGGGGGGTCCGGAAGAGACCCAGTACTTC
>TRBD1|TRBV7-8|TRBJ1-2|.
CASSPGQAVYGYTF
TGTGCCAGCAGCCCGGGACAGGCGGTCTATGGCTACACCTTC
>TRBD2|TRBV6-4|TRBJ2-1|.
CASSLRRTSGPNEQFF
TGTGCCAGCAGTCTCCGCCGGACTAGCGGACCCAATGAGCAGTTCTTC
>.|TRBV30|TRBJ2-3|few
CAWSGPRTPRTDTQYF
TGTGCCTGGAGTGGGCCTCGGACTCCCCGCACAGATACGCAGTATTTT
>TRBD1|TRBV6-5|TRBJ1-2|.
CASRSTGDGYGYTF
TGTGCCAGCAGGTCAACAGGGGATGGCTATGGCTACACCTTC
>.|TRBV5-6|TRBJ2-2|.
CASSLGHGELFF
TGTGCCAGCAGCTTGGGACACGGGGAGCTGTTTTTT
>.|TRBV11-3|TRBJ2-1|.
CASSLGQGQTGEQFF
TGTGCCAGCAGCTTAGGGCAGGGTCAGACGGGTGAGCAGTTCTTC
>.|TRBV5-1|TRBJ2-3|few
CASSLVGGGTDTQYF
TGCGCCAGCAGCTTGGTAGGGGGAGGCACAGATACGCAGTATTTT
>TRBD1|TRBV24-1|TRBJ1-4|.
CATSDGQDPNEKLFF
TGTGCCACCAGTGACGGACAGGACCCTAATGAAAAACTGTTTTTT
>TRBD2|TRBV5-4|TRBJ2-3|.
CASSFGSGRADTQYF
TGTGCCAGCAGCTTTGGTAGCGGGAGGGCAGATACGCAGTATTTT
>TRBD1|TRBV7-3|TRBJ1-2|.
CASSRRTGQGGPHGYTF
TGTGCCAGCAGCCGAAGAACCGGACAGGGGGGTCCCCATGGCTACACCTTC
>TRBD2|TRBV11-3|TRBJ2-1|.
CASSLPGLAGREQFF
TGTGCCAGCAGCTTACCCGGACTAGCGGGCCGCGAGCAGTTCTTC
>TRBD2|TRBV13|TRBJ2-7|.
CASSLKSGNGVQYF
TGTGCCAGCAGCTTAAAAAGCGGGAATGGGGTGCAGTACTTC
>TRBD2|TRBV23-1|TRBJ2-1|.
CASRGTSGRSPPYEQFF
TGCGCCAGCAGGGGGACTAGCGGGAGATCCCCCCCCTATGAGCAGTTCTTC
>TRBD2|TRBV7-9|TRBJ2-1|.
CASSWGALAGRYNEQFF
TGTGCCAGCAGCTGGGGGGCCCTAGCGGGAAGGTATAATGAGCAGTTCTTC
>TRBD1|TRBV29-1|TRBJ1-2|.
CSVQGGYGYTF
TGCAGCGTTCAGGGGGGCTATGGCTACACCTTC
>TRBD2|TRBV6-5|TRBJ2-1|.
CASTYRASGSYEQFF
TGTGCCAGCACCTATCGGGCTAGCGGGAGTTATGAGCAGTTCTTC
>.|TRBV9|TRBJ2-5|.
CASSLTSQETQYF
TGTGCCAGCAGCCTCACCTCTCAGGAGACCCAGTACTTC
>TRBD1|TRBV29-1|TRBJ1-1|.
CSVAHPSGTGGRAFF
TGCAGCGTTGCCCACCCTTCCGGGACAGGGGGCCGTGCTTTCTTT
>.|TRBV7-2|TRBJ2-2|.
CASSLEEFTGELFF
TGTGCCAGCAGCTTAGAGGAGTTTACCGGGGAGCTGTTTTTT
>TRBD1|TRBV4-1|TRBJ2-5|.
CASSFRDSRETQYF
TGCGCCAGCAGCTTCCGGGACAGCCGGGAGACCCAGTACTTC
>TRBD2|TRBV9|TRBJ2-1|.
CASSVALAGVYEQFF
TGTGCCAGCAGCGTAGCACTAGCGGGAGTCTATGAGCAGTTCTTC
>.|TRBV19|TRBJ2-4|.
CASSMEGTPKNIQYF
TGTGCCAGTAGTATGGAGGGCACACCCAAAAACATTCAGTACTTC
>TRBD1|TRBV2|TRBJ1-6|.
CASRTTGGGSPLHF
TGTGCCAGCAGAACAACAGGGGGCGGTTCACCCCTCCACTTT